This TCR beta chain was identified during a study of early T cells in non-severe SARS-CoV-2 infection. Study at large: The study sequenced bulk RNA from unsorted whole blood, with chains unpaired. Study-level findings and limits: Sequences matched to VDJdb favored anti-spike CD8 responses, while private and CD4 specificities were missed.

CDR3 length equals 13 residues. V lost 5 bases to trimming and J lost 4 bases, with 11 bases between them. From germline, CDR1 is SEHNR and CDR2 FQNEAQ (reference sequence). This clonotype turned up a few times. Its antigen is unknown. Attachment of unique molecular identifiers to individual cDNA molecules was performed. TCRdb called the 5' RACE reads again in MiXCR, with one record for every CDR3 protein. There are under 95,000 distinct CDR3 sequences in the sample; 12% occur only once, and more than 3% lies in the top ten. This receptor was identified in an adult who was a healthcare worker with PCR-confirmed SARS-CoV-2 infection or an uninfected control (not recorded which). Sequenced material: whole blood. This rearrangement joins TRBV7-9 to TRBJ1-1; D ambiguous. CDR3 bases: TGTGCCAGCAGCCCGCCCGCCGGCACTGAAGCTTTCTTT. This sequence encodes CASSPPAGTEAFF.